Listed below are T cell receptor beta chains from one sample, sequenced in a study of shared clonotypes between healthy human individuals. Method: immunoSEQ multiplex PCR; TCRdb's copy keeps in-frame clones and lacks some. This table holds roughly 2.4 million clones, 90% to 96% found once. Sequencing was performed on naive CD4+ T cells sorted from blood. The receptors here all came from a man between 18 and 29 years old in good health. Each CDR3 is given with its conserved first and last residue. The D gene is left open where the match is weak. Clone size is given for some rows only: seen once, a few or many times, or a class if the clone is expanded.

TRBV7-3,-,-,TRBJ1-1,TGTGCCAGCAGCAGTGACGGGGGGACTGAAGCTTTCTTT,CASSSDGGTEAFF
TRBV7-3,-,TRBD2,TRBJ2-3,TGTGCCAGCAGCGTAAGCGGGACTAGAAGCACAGATACGCAGTATTTT,CASSVSGTRSTDTQYF
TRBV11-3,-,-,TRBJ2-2,TGTGCCAGCAGCTTGGACGGGGGGAACACCGGGGAGCTGTTTTTT,CASSLDGGNTGELFF
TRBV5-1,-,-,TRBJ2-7,TGCGCCAGCTTCCGGGACACAGCGTCAGGGCAGTACTTC,CASFRDTASGQYF
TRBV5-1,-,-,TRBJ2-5,TGCGCCAGCAGTAGGGGGACCCAAGAGACCCAGTACTTC,CASSRGTQETQYF
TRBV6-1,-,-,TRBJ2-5,TGTGCCAGCAGTGATCAGGTCCCAAGGGCCCAGTACTTC,CASSDQVPRAQYF
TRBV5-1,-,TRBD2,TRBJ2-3,TGCGCCAGCAGCCTTGGGGGGGAAGGCACAGATACGCAGTATTTT,CASSLGGEGTDTQYF
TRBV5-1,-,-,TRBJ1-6,TGCGCCAGCAGGCCTGGACAGTTTATTTCCTATAATTCACCCCTCCACTTT,CASRPGQFISYNSPLHF
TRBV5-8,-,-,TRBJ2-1,TGTGCCAGCAGCTTGGACGGCAGAGCCTACAATGAGCAGTTCTTC,CASSLDGRAYNEQFF
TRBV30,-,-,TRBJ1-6,TGTGCCTGGAGTGTCCCCGGGTCGACCCTCCACTTT,CAWSVPGSTLHF
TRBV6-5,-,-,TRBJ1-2,TGTGTCCCCGATCGACCCTACTATGGCTACACCTTC,CVPDRPYYGYTF
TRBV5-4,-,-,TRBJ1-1,TGTGCCAGCACCACTATGGGGTCAGTGAACACTGAAGCTTTCTTT,CASTTMGSVNTEAFF
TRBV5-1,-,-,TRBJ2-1,TGCGCCAGCAGCGAGAGGGAAACCTCCTACAATGAGCAGTTCTTC,CASSERETSYNEQFF
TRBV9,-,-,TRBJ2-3,TGTGCCAGCAGCGTTGGGGGGCCTAGCACAGATACGCAGTATTTT,CASSVGGPSTDTQYF
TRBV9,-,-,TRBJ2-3,TGTGCCAGCAGCTCTCGGGACACAGATACGCAGTATTTT,CASSSRDTDTQYF
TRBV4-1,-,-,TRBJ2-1,TGCGCCAGCAGCCATGACTGGAGCTCCTACAATGAGCAGTTCTTC,CASSHDWSSYNEQFF
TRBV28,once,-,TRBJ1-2,TGTGCCAGCAGTTTATCGGGGGTCAACTATGGCTACACCTTC,CASSLSGVNYGYTF
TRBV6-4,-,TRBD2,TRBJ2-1,TGTGCCAGCAGTGACTATGCGGGAGGCCCTAGGAATGAGCAGTTCTTC,CASSDYAGGPRNEQFF
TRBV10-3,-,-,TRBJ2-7,TGTGCCATCGGGGATTACGAGCAGTACTTC,CAIGDYEQYF
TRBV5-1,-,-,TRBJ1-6,TGCGCCAGCAGCTCCCTTAGTTCGGGCCCCCTCCACTTT,CASSSLSSGPLHF
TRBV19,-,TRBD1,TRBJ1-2,TGTGCCAGTAGTATCGGTGAGGACAGGGGCAACACCTTC,CASSIGEDRGNTF
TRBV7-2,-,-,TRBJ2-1,TGTGCCAGCAGCTTAGAGTCAGGCTCCTACAATGAGCAGTTCTTC,CASSLESGSYNEQFF
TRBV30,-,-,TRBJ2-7,TGTGCCTGGAGTTCCACTTCCAGCGGCTCCTACGAGCAGTACTTC,CAWSSTSSGSYEQYF
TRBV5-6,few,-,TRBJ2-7,TGTGCCAGCAGCTTATCAGGGTACGAGCAGTACTTC,CASSLSGYEQYF
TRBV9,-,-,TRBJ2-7,TGTGCCAGCAGCAGGGACATGTACGAGCAGTACTTC,CASSRDMYEQYF
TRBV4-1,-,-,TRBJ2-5,TGCGCCAGCAGCCAAGATCCAGGGACACTTAAGCCCCTAGAGACCCAGTACTTC,CASSQDPGTLKPLETQYF
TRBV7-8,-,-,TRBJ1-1,TGTGCCAGCAGCTTAGCAAGGGGAGGCACTGAAGCTTTCTTT,CASSLARGGTEAFF
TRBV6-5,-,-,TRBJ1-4,TGTGCCAGCAGTTACTCCCATGGACAGTATGAAAAACTGTTTTTT,CASSYSHGQYEKLFF
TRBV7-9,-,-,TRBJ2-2,TGTGCCAGCAGCTTAGCGCTGAGTTCGGAGCTGTTTTTT,CASSLALSSELFF
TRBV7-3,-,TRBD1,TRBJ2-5,TGTGCCAGCAGCTCACAGGGGAACCAAGAGACCCAGTACTTC,CASSSQGNQETQYF
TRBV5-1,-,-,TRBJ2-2,TGCGCCAGCAGCTTGAGGGCGGGGAACACCGGGGAGCTGTTTTTT,CASSLRAGNTGELFF
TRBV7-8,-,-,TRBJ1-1,TGTGCCAGCAGCCGTGCTCACTGGAACACTGAAGCTTTCTTT,CASSRAHWNTEAFF
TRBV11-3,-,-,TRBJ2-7,TGTGCCAGCAGTCCGGGACCCACCTACGAGCAGTACTTC,CASSPGPTYEQYF
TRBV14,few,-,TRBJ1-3,TGTGCCAGCAGCCAAGCATACAGGGTGTCTGGAAACACCATATATTTT,CASSQAYRVSGNTIYF
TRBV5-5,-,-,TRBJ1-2,TGTGCCAGCAGCCCGGGGATACCGGGACGGGCCTACTATGGCTACACCTTC,CASSPGIPGRAYYGYTF
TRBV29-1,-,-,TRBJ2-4,TGCAGCGTTAGCACCGGAGCCAAAAACATTCAGTACTTC,CSVSTGAKNIQYF
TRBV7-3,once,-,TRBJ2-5,TGTGCCAGCAGTTCAGCGGACCAAGAGACCCAGTACTTC,CASSSADQETQYF
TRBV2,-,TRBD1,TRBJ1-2,TGTGCCAGCAGCCGGGACAGAATCTATGGCTACACCTTC,CASSRDRIYGYTF
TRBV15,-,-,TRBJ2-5,TGTGCCACCAGCAGAGAGAATTCAACAGCCTTATATATCCAAGAGACCCAGTACTTC,CATSRENSTALYIQETQYF
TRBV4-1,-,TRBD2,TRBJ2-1,TGCGCCAGCAGCCAAGAGGGGTCGGGCGGGAGAAAAGTCAATGAGCAGTTCTTC,CASSQEGSGGRKVNEQFF
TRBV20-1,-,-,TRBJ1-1,TGCAGTGCCACAATGAACACTGAAGCTTTCTTT,CSATMNTEAFF
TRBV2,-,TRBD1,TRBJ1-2,TGTGCCAGCACTCCGGGACAGCGAACCTATGGCTACACCTTC,CASTPGQRTYGYTF
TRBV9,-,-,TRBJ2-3,TGTGCCAGCGGAATGGGACACAGCACAGATACGCAGTATTTT,CASGMGHSTDTQYF
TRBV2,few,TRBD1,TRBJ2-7,TGTGCCAGCAGTGGGGACAGATCTTCCTACGAGCAGTACTTC,CASSGDRSSYEQYF
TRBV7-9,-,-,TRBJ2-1,TGTGCCAGCAGCCGGACGGACAATGAGCAGTTCTTC,CASSRTDNEQFF
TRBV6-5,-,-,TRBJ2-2,TGTGCCAGCAGTTACTCGGGGAGGAACACCGGGGAGCTGTTTTTT,CASSYSGRNTGELFF
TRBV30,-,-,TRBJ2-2,TGTGCCTGGGGAAACCGGGACCCACCCACCGGGGAGCTGTTTTTT,CAWGNRDPPTGELFF
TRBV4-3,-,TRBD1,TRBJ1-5,TGCGCCAGCAGCCAAGCGAGGGACAGTAATCAGCCCCAGCATTTT,CASSQARDSNQPQHF
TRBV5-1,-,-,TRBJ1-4,TGCGCCAGCAGCTTGGGGCAGGGGAATGAAAAACTGTTTTTT,CASSLGQGNEKLFF
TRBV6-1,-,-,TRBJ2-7,TGTGCCAGCAGTGAATTTAAGGTCGGCGAGCAGTACTTC,CASSEFKVGEQYF
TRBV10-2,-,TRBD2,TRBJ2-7,TGCGCCAGCAGTGAGACCGGACTAGCGGTCTACGAGCAGTACTTC,CASSETGLAVYEQYF